This TCR beta chain comes out of a study of immune evolution from preneoplasia to lung adenocarcinoma. Trimming removed 0 bases from V and 6 bases from J, with 16 bases in between. Germline-derived CDR1 and CDR2 are SGHRS and YFSETQ. This CDR3 spans 15 amino acids. Here immunoSEQ multiplex PCR was the method, and the copy in TCRdb shows in-frame clones only, minus some. The data contain 3,600 or so clones, 77% of them singletons. Each case's diagnosis was confirmed by two pathologists on H&E. Sequenced: FFPE adjacent normal lung tissue. The chain is built from TRBV5-1 and TRBJ2-7; the D call may be TRBD1 or TRBD2 (6 bases each). The TCR originated in a person aged 70 to 85 with lung adenocarcinoma. CDR3 DNA: TGCGCCAGCAGCTTGGGACTAGGGGGTGATAGCGAGCAGTACTTC. Protein product: CASSLGLGGDSEQYF. The variable domain in full, with the rest retrieved from reference TRBV5-1 and TRBJ2-7, is KAGVTQTPRYLIKTRGQQVTLSCSPISGHRSVSWYQQTPGQGLQFLFEYFSETQRNKGNFPGRFSGRQFSNSRSEMNVSTLELGDSALYLCASSLGLGGDSEQYFGPGTRLTVT.